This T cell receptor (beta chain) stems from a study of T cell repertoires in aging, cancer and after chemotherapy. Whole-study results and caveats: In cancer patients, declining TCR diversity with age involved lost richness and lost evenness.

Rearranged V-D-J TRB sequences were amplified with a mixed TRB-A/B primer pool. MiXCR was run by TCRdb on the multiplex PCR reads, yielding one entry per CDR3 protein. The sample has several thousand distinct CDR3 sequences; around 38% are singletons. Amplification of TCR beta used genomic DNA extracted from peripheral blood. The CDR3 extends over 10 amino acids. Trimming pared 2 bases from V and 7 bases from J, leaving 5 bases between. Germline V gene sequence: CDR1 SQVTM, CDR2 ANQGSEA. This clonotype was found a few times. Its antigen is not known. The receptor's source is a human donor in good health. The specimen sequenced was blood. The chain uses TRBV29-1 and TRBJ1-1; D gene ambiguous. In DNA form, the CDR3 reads TGCAGCGTTGAATCCCTTGAAGCTTTCTTT. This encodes CSVESLEAFF.